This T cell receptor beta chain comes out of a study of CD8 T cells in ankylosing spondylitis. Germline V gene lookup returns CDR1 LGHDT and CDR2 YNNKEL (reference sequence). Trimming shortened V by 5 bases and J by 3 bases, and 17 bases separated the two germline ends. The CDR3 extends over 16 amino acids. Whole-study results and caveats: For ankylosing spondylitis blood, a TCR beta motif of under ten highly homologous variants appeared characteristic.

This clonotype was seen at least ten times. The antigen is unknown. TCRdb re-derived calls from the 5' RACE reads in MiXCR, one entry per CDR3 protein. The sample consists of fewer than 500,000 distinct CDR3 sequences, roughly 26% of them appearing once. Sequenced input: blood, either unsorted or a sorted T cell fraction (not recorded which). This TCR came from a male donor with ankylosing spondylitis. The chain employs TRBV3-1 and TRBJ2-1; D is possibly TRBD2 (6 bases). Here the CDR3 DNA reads TGTGCCAGCAGCGGAGGGGCTTCAGCGGTCTACAATGAGCAGTTCTTC. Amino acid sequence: CASSGGASAVYNEQFF.